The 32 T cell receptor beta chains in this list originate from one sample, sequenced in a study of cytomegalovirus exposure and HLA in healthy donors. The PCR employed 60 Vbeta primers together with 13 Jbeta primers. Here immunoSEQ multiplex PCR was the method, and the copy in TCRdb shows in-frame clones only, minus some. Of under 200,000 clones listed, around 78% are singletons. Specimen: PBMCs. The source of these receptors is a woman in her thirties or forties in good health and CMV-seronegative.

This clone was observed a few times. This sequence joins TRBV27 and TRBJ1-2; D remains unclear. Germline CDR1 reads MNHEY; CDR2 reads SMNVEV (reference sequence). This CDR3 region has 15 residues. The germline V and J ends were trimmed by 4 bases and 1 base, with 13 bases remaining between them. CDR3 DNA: TGTGCCAGCAGTTCTAACTTCTTAAATAACTATGGCTACACCTTC. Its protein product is CASSSNFLNNYGYTF.

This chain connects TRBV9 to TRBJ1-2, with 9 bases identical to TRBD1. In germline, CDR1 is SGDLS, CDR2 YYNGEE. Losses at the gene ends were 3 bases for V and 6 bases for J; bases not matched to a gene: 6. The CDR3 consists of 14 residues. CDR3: CASSAGTGQNGYTF. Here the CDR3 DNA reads TGTGCCAGCAGCGCCGGGACAGGGCAAAATGGCTACACCTTC.

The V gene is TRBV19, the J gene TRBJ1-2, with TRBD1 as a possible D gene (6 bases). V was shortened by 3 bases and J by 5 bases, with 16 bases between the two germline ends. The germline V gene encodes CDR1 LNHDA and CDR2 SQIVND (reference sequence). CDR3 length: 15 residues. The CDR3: CASSMWTAREYGYTF. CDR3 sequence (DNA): TGTGCCAGTAGTATGTGGACAGCTAGGGAGTATGGCTACACCTTC.

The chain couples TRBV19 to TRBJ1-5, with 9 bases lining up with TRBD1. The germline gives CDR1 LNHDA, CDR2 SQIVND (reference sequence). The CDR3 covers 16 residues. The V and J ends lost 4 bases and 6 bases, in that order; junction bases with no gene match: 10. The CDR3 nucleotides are TGTGCCAGTAGTAATTATGGACAGGGGAGTCGTCAGCCCCAGCATTTT. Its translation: CASSNYGQGSRQPQHF.

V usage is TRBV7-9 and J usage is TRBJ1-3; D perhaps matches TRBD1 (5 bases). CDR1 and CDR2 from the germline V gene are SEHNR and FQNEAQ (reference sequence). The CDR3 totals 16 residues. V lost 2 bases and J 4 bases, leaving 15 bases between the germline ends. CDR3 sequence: CASSLLVRDYGNTIYF. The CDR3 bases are TGTGCCAGCAGCTTATTGGTCAGGGATTACGGAAACACCATATATTTT. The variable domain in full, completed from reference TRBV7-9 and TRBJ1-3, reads DTGVSQNPRHKITKRGQNVTFRCDPISEHNRLYWYRQTLGQGPEFLTYFQNEAQLEKSRLLSDRFSAERPKGSFSTLEIQRTEQGDSAMYLCASSLLVRDYGNTIYFGEGSWLTVV.

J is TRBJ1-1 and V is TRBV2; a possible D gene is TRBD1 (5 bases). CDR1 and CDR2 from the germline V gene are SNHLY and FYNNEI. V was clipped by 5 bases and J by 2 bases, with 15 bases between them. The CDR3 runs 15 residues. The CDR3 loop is CASSKEWTSNTEAFF. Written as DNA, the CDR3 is TGTGCCAGCAGTAAGGAGTGGACAAGCAACACTGAAGCTTTCTTT.

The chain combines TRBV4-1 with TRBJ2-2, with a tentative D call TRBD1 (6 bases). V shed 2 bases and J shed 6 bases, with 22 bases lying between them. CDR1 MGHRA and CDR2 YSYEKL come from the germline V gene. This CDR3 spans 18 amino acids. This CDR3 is CASSQIQVQGRSAGELFF. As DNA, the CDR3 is TGCGCCAGCAGCCAAATCCAAGTACAGGGCAGGAGTGCCGGGGAGCTGTTTTTT.

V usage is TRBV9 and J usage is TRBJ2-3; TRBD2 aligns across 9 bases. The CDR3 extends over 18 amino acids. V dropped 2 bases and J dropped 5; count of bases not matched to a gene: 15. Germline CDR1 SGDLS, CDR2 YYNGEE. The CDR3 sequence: CASSVAHTLRGGGDTQYF. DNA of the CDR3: TGTGCCAGCAGCGTTGCCCACACCTTGCGGGGGGGAGGAGATACGCAGTATTTT.

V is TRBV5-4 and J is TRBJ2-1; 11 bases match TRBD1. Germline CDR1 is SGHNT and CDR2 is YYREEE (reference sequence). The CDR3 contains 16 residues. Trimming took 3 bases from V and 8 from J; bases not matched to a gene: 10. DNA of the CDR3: TGTGCCAGCAGCTGGGAAGTCGGGACAGGGGGATATGAGCAGTTCTTC. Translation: CASSWEVGTGGYEQFF. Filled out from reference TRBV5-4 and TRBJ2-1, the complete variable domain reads ETGVTQSPTHLIKTRGQQVTLRCSSQSGHNTVSWYQQALGQGPQFIFQYYREEENGRGNFPPRFSGLQFPNYSSELNVNALELDDSALYLCASSWEVGTGGYEQFFGPGTRLTVL.

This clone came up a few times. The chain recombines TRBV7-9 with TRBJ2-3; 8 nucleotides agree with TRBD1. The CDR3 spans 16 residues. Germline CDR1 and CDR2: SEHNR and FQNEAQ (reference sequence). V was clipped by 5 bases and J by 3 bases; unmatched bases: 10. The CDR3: CASSPLPGQGTDTQYF. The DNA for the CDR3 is TGTGCCAGCAGCCCCCTTCCCGGACAGGGAACAGATACGCAGTATTTT.

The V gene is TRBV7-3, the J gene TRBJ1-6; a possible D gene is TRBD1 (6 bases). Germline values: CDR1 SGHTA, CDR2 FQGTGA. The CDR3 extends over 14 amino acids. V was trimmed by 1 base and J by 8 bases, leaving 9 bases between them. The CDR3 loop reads CASSLNRDHSPLHF. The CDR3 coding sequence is TGTGCCAGCAGCTTAAACAGGGATCATTCACCCCTCCACTTT.

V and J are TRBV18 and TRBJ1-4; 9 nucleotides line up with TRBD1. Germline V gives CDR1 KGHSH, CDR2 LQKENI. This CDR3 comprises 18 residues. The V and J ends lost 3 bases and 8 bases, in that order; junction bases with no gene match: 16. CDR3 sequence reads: CASSPVPGQGTVKEKLFF. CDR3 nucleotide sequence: TGTGCCAGCTCACCCGTCCCGGGACAGGGAACAGTTAAGGAAAAACTGTTTTTT.

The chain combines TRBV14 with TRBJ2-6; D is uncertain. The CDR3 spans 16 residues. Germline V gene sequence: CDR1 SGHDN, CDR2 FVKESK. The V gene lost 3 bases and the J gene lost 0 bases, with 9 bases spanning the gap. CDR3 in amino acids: CASSHGAHSGANVLTF. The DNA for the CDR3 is TGTGCCAGCAGCCACGGTGCCCACTCTGGGGCCAACGTCCTGACTTTC.

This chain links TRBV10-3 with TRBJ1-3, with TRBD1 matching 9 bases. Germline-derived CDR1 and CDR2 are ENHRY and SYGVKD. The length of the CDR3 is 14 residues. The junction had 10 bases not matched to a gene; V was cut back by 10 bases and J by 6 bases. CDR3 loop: CATDNGDRVNTIYF. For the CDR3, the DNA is TGTGCCACCGATAATGGGGACAGGGTAAACACCATATATTTT.

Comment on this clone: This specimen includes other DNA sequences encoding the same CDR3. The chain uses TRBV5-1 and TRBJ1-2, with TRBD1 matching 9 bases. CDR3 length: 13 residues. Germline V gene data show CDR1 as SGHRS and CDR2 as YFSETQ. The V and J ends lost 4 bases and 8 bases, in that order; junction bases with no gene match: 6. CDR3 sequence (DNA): TGCGCCAGCAGCCCGGGACAGGGTGAAGGCTACACCTTC. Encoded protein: CASSPGQGEGYTF.

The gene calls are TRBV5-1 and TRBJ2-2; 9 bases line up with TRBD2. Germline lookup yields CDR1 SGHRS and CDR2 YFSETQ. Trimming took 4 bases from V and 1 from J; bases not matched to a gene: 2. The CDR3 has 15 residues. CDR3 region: CASSNSGGNTGELFF. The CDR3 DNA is TGCGCCAGCAGCAATAGCGGGGGGAACACCGGGGAGCTGTTTTTT.

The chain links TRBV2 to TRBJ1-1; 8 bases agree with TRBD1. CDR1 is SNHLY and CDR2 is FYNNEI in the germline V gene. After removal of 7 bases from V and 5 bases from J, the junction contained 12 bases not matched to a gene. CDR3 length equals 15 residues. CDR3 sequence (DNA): TGTGCCAGCAAGCAACAGGGGGGGGTTGGGACTGAAGCTTTCTTT. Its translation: CASKQQGGVGTEAFF.

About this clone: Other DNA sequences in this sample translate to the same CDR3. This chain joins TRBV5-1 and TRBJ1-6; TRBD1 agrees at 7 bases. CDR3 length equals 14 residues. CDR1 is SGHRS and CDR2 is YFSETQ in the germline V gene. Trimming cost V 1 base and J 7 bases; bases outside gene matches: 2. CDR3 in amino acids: CASSLSGGNSPLHF. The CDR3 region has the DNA TGCGCCAGCAGCTTGTCAGGGGGGAATTCACCCCTCCACTTT. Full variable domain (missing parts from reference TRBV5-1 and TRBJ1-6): KAGVTQTPRYLIKTRGQQVTLSCSPISGHRSVSWYQQTPGQGLQFLFEYFSETQRNKGNFPGRFSGRQFSNSRSEMNVSTLELGDSALYLCASSLSGGNSPLHFGNGTRLTVT.

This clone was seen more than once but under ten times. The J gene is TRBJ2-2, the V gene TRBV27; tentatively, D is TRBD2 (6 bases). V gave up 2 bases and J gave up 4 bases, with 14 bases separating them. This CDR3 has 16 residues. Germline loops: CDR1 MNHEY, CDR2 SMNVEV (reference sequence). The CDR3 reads CASSLSRAGFTGELFF. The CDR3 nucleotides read TGTGCCAGCAGTTTAAGTAGGGCGGGATTCACCGGGGAGCTGTTTTTT.

CDR3 bases: TGTGCCAGCGCAGGGGGCCGTGGGGGCAATCAGCCCCAGCATTTT. As protein: CASAGGRGGNQPQHF. This rearrangement joins TRBV27 to TRBJ1-5; 8 bases match TRBD1. CDR3 length equals 15 residues. Germline V gene sequence: CDR1 MNHEY, CDR2 SMNVEV (reference sequence). Trimming took 8 bases from V and 2 from J; bases not matched to a gene: 8.

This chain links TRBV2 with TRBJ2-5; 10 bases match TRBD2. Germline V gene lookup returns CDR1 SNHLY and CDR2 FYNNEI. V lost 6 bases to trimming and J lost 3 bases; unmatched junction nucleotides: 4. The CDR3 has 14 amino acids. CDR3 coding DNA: TGTGCCAGCAGCTCCCTAGCGGGGGAAGAGACCCAGTACTTC. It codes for CASSSLAGEETQYF.

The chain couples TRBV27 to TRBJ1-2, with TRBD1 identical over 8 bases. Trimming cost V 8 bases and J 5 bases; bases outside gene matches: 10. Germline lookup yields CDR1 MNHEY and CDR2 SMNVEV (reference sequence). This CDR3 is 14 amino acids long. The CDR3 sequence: CASGPGQGRYGYTF. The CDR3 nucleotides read TGTGCCAGCGGGCCCGGACAGGGCAGATATGGCTACACCTTC.

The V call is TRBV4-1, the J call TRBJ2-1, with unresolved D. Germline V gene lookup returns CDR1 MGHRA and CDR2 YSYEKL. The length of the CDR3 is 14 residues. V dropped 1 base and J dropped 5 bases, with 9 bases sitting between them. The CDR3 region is CASSQVTVDNEQFF. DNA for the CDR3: TGCGCCAGCAGCCAAGTAACGGTAGACAATGAGCAGTTCTTC.

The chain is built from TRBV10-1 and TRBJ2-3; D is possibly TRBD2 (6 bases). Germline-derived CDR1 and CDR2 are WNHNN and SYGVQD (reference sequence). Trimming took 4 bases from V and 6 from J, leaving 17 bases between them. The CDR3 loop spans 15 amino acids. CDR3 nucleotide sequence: TGCGCCAGCAGTGCCGCCGGGACTCTAGGGGATACGCAGTATTTT. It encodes CASSAAGTLGDTQYF.

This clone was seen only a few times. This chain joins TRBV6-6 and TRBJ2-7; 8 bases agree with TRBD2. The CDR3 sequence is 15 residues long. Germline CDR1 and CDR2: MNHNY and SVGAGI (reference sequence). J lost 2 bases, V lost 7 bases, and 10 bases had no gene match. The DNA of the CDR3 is TGTGCCAGCACCAAAACCGGGGGGGGAGCCTACGAGCAGTACTTC. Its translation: CASTKTGGGAYEQYF.

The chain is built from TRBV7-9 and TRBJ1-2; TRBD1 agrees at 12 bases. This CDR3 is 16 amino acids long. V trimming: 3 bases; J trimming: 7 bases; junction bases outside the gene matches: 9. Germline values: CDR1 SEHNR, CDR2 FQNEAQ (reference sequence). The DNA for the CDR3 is TGTGCCAGCAGCTTGCCACGGGGACAGGGGGCGCCTGGCTACACCTTC. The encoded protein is CASSLPRGQGAPGYTF.

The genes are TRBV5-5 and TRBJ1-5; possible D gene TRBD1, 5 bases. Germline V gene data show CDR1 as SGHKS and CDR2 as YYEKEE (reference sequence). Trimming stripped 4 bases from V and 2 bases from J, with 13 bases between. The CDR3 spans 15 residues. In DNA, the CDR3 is TGTGCCAGCAGCATAGGGGTGTTTGGCAATCAGCCCCAGCATTTT. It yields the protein CASSIGVFGNQPQHF.

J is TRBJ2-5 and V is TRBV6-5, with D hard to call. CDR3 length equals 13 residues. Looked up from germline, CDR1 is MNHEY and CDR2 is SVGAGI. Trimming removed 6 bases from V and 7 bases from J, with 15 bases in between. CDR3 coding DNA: TGTGCCAGCAGCCGAAACATATATGGGACCCAGTACTTC. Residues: CASSRNIYGTQYF.

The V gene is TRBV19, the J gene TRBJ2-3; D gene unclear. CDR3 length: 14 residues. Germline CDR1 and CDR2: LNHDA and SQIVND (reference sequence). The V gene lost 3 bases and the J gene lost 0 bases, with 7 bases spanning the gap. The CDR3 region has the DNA TGTGCCAGTAGTATTCAGGTTAGCACAGATACGCAGTATTTT. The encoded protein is CASSIQVSTDTQYF.

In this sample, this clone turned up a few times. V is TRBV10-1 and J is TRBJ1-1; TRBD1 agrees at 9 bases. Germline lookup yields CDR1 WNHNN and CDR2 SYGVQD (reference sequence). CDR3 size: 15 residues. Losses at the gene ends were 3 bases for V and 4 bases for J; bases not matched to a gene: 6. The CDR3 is CASSDPGQGTTEAFF. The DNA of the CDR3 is TGCGCCAGCAGTGACCCGGGACAGGGTACCACTGAAGCTTTCTTT.

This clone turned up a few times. CDR3 region: CASSEKLPGYEQYF. CDR3 nucleotide sequence: TGCGCCAGCAGTGAAAAGCTCCCGGGATACGAGCAGTACTTC. The rearrangement uses TRBV10-2 and TRBJ2-7, with D maybe TRBD2 (5 bases). CDR3 length: 14 amino acids. Trimming pared 3 bases from V and 4 bases from J, leaving 13 bases between. Germline-derived CDR1 and CDR2 are WSHSY and SAAADI.

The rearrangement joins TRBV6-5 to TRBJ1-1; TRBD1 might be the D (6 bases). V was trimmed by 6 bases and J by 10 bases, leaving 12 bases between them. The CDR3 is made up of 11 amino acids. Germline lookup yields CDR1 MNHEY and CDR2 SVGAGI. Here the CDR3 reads CASSFQGLAFF. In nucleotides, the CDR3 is TGTGCCAGCAGCTTCCAGGGGTTAGCTTTCTTT.